These T cell receptor beta chains were read from a single sample in a study of shared clonotypes between healthy human individuals. Sequencing used immunoSEQ multiplex PCR; TCRdb keeps in-frame clones, though not all of them. The sample yields a few million clones, 85% to 95% seen once. The sequenced sample consisted of naive CD4+ T cells from PBMCs. The source of these receptors is a man aged 18 to 29 in good health. Some clones in this sample may be carry-over from other donors' samples. Each CDR3 is given with its conserved first and last residue.

v_call cdr3_aa
TRBV4-1 CASSPSGLAGGSFPLGDTQYF
TRBV7-8 CASSLASQRSYEQYF
TRBV7-8 CASSSPRGGVYNEQFF
TRBV6-5 CASSYRGTGAYGYTF
TRBV30 CAWTQKGGLVGLDTQYF
TRBV9 CASSVGQSMLDEKLFF
TRBV19 CASGPSTDTQYF
TRBV29-1 CSVAGQPNTEAFF
TRBV5-1 CASSPLSEQYF
TRBV5-1 CASSSDHTDTQYF
TRBV11-2 CASSLQVGGSVGETQYF
TRBV7-2 CASSPGPTLGNEQFF
TRBV6-1 CASSEWTSGRMDTQYF
TRBV28 CASLSSGETQYF
TRBV4-1 CASSRPQGRVTGELFF
TRBV5-4 CASSLGSGQSSYEQYF
TRBV21-1 CASSKTRKASVLTDTQYF
TRBV27 CASSSDREFGEAFF
TRBV5-4 CASSPEQGRGSYEQYF
TRBV28 CAIQGPIVYEQYF
TRBV28 CASSGVGQGYGYTF
TRBV10-3 CAISLSGGGTDTQYF
TRBV6-1 CASSAIVGAGQPQHF
TRBV7-9 CASSLFGEQFF
TRBV19 CASSGIQGGSYEQYF
TRBV28 CASSRPGFEVETQYF
TRBV2 CASSVLEETQYF
TRBV7-2 CASSTSLNTEAFF
TRBV28 CASMGGGLSRTQYF
TRBV25-1 CASKSRTTTDTQYF
TRBV9 CASSARDEATGYTF
TRBV30 CAWSVVGYGYTF
TRBV28 CASSFGSPNTGELFF
TRBV27 CASSLSLWAGTEAFF
TRBV10-3 CAISQDRGGNQPQHF
TRBV6-5 CASRSSNEQYF
TRBV5-6 CASSLDQRRSPDTQYF
TRBV28 CASSSSGNEQFF
TRBV6-5 CASSFSGQPKAGTF
TRBV2 CASSERPGENYYEQYF
TRBV28 CASSLPGLSTGELFF
TRBV18 CASSPQGRTSYGYTF
TRBV4-2 CASSQGGAGAYEQYF
TRBV28 CASIKGQGDSRAFF
TRBV30 CAWSGGTGSYEQYF
TRBV28 CASSPLLTEAFF
TRBV18 CASSPRSRRQSSYNEQFF
TRBV5-1 CASSLVLAGGADTQYF
TRBV28 CASSLGPEYSGNTIYF
TRBV13 CASSSGLAGGRPQYF
TRBV5-1 CASSLDRADSIQYF
TRBV5-1 CASSLLGSEETQYF
TRBV30 CAWSVNSVSPLHF
TRBV18 CASSPLGGDTEAFF
TRBV9 CASSVGGQVGRETQYF
TRBV18 CASSPFRNPSSNTGELFF
TRBV27 CASSFLRVPQHF